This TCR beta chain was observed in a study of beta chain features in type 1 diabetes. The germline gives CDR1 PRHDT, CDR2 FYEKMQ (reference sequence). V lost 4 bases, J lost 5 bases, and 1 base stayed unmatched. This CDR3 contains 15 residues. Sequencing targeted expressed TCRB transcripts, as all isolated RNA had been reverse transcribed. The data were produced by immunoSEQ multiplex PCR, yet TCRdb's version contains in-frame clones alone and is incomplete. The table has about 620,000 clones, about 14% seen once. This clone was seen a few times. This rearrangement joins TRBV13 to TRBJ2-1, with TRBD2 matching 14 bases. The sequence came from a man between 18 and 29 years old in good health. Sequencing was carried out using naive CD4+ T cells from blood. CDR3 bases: TGTGCCAGCAGCTCGGGACTAGCGGGGGACAATGAGCAGTTCTTC. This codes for CASSSGLAGDNEQFF.